This T cell receptor (beta chain) derives from a study of PD-L1 blockade in urothelial cancer. Study-wide context: Between 0 and 3 chemotherapy regimens preceded treatment for each patient.

Documented time point: pretreatment peripheral blood. Patients in the study were battling locally advanced or metastatic urothelial carcinoma. Each patient supplied 1 to 8 pretreatment and on-treatment samples. With 0 bases removed from V and 0 bases from J, the gap between germline ends came to 8 bases. Germline CDR1 and CDR2: MNHEY and SVGAGI. The CDR3 has 15 amino acids. Only in-frame clones appear in the TCRdb table, and some are missing; sequencing was by immunoSEQ multiplex PCR. Of 85,000 to 100,000 clones in the sample, around 86% are singletons; the top ten hold 1.5% to 2%. The chain employs TRBV6-5 and TRBJ1-2; D possibly corresponds to TRBD1 (5 bases). The sample in question was PBMCs, obtained around atezolizumab (anti-PD-L1) treatment. The TCR comes from a man between 60 and 75 years old with urothelial cancer. CDR3 sequence: CASSYSGPANYGYTF. In DNA, the CDR3 is TGTGCCAGCAGTTACTCGGGGCCAGCTAACTATGGCTACACCTTC.